Below, 2 T cell receptor beta chains from the same sample are listed, as sequenced in a study of a mutant IDH1 vaccine in newly diagnosed glioma. These TCRs' antigens remain unknown. Time point reported: week 35, safety follow-up. The investigators gave 300 ug of mutant IDH1 20-mer peptide in each vaccine dose, together with topical imiquimod. Profiling relied on immunoSEQ multiplex PCR, and the TCRdb table lists in-frame clones only, not all of them. The sample lists 30,000 to 40,000 clones, approximately 82% occurring once. The sequenced sample was PBMCs, obtained from a glioma patient whose treatment included an IDH1 peptide vaccine. The receptors come from a woman under 30 with glioma.

This chain links TRBV5-1 with TRBJ2-2; D is ambiguous. The CDR3 is 13 residues long. The V end lost 4 bases, the J end lost 2 bases, and 6 bases lay between the germline ends. CDR1 is SGHRS, CDR2 YFSETQ, per germline. The CDR3 here is CASSLHNTGELFF. The CDR3 DNA reads as TGCGCCAGCAGCCTACACAACACCGGGGAGCTGTTTTTT.

This clone was detected a few times. The CDR3 reads CASSQDKETRYGYTF. The CDR3 coding sequence is TGCGCCAGCAGCCAAGATAAGGAGACTCGCTATGGCTACACCTTC. The J gene is TRBJ1-2, the V gene TRBV4-1, with no clear D. The CDR3 totals 15 residues. Germline values: CDR1 MGHRA, CDR2 YSYEKL. Trimming took 0 bases from V and 4 from J, leaving 12 bases between them.